These 16 T cell receptor beta chains share one sample of origin, sequenced in a study of OX40 agonist ivuxolimab in advanced cancers. Profiled with immunoSEQ multiplex PCR; TCRdb holds only in-frame clones, not every one. In the table there are some 95,000 clones, about 83% of which are singletons. The sample here was CD4+ or CD8+ T cells sorted from blood, taken in a trial of the OX40 agonist ivuxolimab. The receptor source for this set is an adult with an advanced solid tumor such as melanoma, head and neck, liver or kidney cancer.

In its sample, this clone was seen once. The CDR3 DNA reads as TGTGCCAGCGGGGACAGCCTCACCCAAGAGACCCAGTACTTC. It yields the protein CASGDSLTQETQYF. This chain connects TRBV28 to TRBJ2-5, with 7 bases lining up with TRBD1. The germline gives CDR1 MDHEN, CDR2 SYDVKM. Trimming took 8 bases from V and 1 from J; bases not matched to a gene: 7. The CDR3 consists of 14 residues. Looking up the rest from reference TRBV28 and TRBJ2-5 gives the full variable domain: DVKVTQSSRYLVKRTGEKVFLECVQDMDHENMFWYRQDPGLGLRLIYFSYDVKMKEKGDIPEGYSVSREKKERFSLILESASTNQTSMYLCASGDSLTQETQYFGPGTRLLVL.

This chain connects TRBV10-2 to TRBJ1-5, with unresolved D. Germline CDR1 and CDR2: WSHSY and SAAADI. Trimming removed 8 bases from V and 3 bases from J, with 11 bases in between. The CDR3 length is 13 residues. The CDR3 loop is CASGLSDNQPQHF. The CDR3 region has the DNA TGCGCCAGCGGCCTCAGTGACAATCAGCCCCAGCATTTT.

The chain is built from TRBV6-1 and TRBJ2-5, with D maybe TRBD2 (6 bases). Germline V gene lookup returns CDR1 MNHNS and CDR2 SASEGT. V was cut by 0 bases and J by 5 bases, with 13 bases left in between. This CDR3 comprises 15 residues. For the CDR3, the DNA is TGTGCCAGCAGTGAAGCCCTGGGGGGTTGGGAGACCCAGTACTTC. Translated, it gives CASSEALGGWETQYF.

Comments on this clone: No conserved phenylalanine or tryptophan ends this CDR3, so it is likely a read error. This chain uses TRBV6-1 with TRBJ1-6; the match to TRBD1 covers 7 bases. V lost 10 bases and J lost 6; bases outside the gene matches: 6. The CDR3 consists of 13 residues. Germline CDR1 and CDR2: MNHNS and SASEGT. Written as DNA, the CDR3 is TGTGCCACCGGACAGGAGGCTAATTCACCCCTCCACCTT. Its translation: CATGQEANSPLHL.

The rearrangement uses TRBV5-1 and TRBJ2-3; D is ambiguous. The germline V gene encodes CDR1 SGHRS and CDR2 YFSETQ. The CDR3 spans 14 residues. V was pared by 2 bases and J by 1 base, with 8 bases between. The CDR3 spells CASSFGTGTDTQYF. DNA of the CDR3: TGCGCCAGCAGCTTTGGAACCGGCACAGATACGCAGTATTTT. Looking up the rest from reference TRBV5-1 and TRBJ2-3 gives the full variable domain: KAGVTQTPRYLIKTRGQQVTLSCSPISGHRSVSWYQQTPGQGLQFLFEYFSETQRNKGNFPGRFSGRQFSNSRSEMNVSTLELGDSALYLCASSFGTGTDTQYFGPGTRLTVL.

The chain links TRBV10-3 to TRBJ1-3; 9 positions match TRBD1. This CDR3 is built from 14 residues. Per the germline V gene, CDR1 is ENHRY and CDR2 is SYGVKD. With 8 bases clipped from V and 8 bases from J, the junction kept 10 bases outside the gene matches. The CDR3 nucleotides are TGTGCCATCCTGCAAGGGACAGGGCGGGACACCATATATTTT. It translates to CAILQGTGRDTIYF.

The rearrangement joins TRBV5-6 to TRBJ2-5, with TRBD1 as a possible D gene (6 bases). Germline-derived CDR1 and CDR2 are SGHDT and YYEEEE. Trimming removed 0 bases at V and 2 bases at J, with 14 bases between. This CDR3 is 16 amino acids long. The DNA of the CDR3 is TGTGCCAGCAGCTTGGAGCAGGGGCGCTTTCAAGAGACCCAGTACTTC. It is translated as CASSLEQGRFQETQYF.

This chain joins TRBV6-6 and TRBJ1-3; D is unresolved. Germline CDR1 is MNHNY and CDR2 is SVGAGI (reference sequence). Trimming removed 6 bases at V and 0 bases at J, with 12 bases between. This CDR3 comprises 15 residues. This CDR3 is CASRTVTYSGNTIYF. The CDR3 DNA follows: TGTGCCAGCAGAACAGTTACCTACTCTGGAAACACCATATATTTT.

This chain joins TRBV19 and TRBJ2-1; D not certain. Between the trimmed V and J ends, which lost 7 bases and 4 bases, there was a span of 14 bases. From germline, CDR1 is LNHDA and CDR2 SQIVND (reference sequence). The CDR3 sequence is 14 residues long. For the CDR3, the DNA is TGTGCCAGTAAGCCCCGTCTTGGGTACAATGAGCAGTTCTTC. This translates into CASKPRLGYNEQFF. The full variable domain, in which reference TRBV19 and TRBJ2-1 provide the parts outside the CDR3, is DGGITQSPKYLFRKEGQNVTLSCEQNLNHDAMYWYRQDPGQGLRLIYYSQIVNDFQKGDIAEGYSVSREKKESFPLTVTSAQKNPTAFYLCASKPRLGYNEQFFGPGTRLTVL.

This clone was recorded a few times. The rearrangement uses TRBV28 and TRBJ2-2, with D possibly matching TRBD2 (6 bases). The V gene lost 1 base and the J gene lost 3 bases, with 12 bases spanning the gap. This CDR3 contains 16 residues. In germline, CDR1 is MDHEN, CDR2 SYDVKM. The CDR3 DNA reads as TGTGCCAGCAGTTTATTAGGGGAGGCGGACACCGGGGAGCTGTTTTTT. It codes for CASSLLGEADTGELFF.

V usage is TRBV18 and J usage is TRBJ2-3; 7 nucleotides align to TRBD1. Germline assignment: CDR1 KGHSH and CDR2 LQKENI. This CDR3 has 16 amino acids. The ends lost 0 bases at V and 4 bases at J; junction bases unmatched: 7. As DNA, the CDR3 is TGTGCCAGCTCACCACCCAGACAGGGAAGCGCAGATACGCAGTATTTT. It yields the protein CASSPPRQGSADTQYF.

This chain joins TRBV11-3 and TRBJ1-1; perhaps TRBD1 as D (5 bases). The V gene's germline CDR1 is SGHNT and CDR2 YENEEA. This CDR3 spans 14 amino acids. Between the trimmed V and J ends, which lost 5 bases and 1 base, there was a span of 11 bases. The CDR3: CASSPGGGNTEAFF. CDR3 nucleotides: TGTGCCAGCAGCCCAGGTGGGGGGAACACTGAAGCTTTCTTT.

The V gene is TRBV7-3, the J gene TRBJ2-2; tentatively, D is TRBD1 or TRBD2 (5 bases each). The CDR3 length is 15 residues. V lost 1 base, J lost 3 bases, and 9 bases lay in between. Germline assignment: CDR1 SGHTA and CDR2 FQGTGA. CDR3 nucleotides: TGTGCCAGCAGCTTAAGCCGGGACGACACCGGGGAGCTGTTTTTT. This translates into CASSLSRDDTGELFF.

This clone was counted a few times. The J gene is TRBJ1-5, the V gene TRBV18; D not resolved. Deletions cut 3 bases from V and 6 bases from J, with 15 bases between. The germline gives CDR1 KGHSH, CDR2 LQKENI. This CDR3 region has 15 residues. The CDR3 sequence is CASSPSGREGQPQHF. The CDR3 DNA follows: TGTGCCAGCTCACCTTCAGGCCGGGAAGGTCAGCCCCAGCATTTT. Based on the CDR3 plus reference TRBV18 and TRBJ1-5, the full variable domain is NAGVMQNPRHLVRRRGQEARLRCSPMKGHSHVYWYRQLPEEGLKFMVYLQKENIIDESGMPKERFSAEFPKEGPSILRIQQVVRGDSAAYFCASSPSGREGQPQHFGDGTRLSIL.

The chain is built from TRBV18 and TRBJ2-4, with TRBD1 identical over 7 bases. The CDR3 is made up of 15 amino acids. The germline gives CDR1 KGHSH, CDR2 LQKENI. The V segment lost 3 bases and the J segment 7 bases; nucleotides outside the gene matches: 9. CDR3 in amino acids: CASSPDRAMMNIQYF. The CDR3 DNA reads TGTGCCAGCTCACCCGACAGGGCTATGATGAACATTCAGTACTTC. Combining the CDR3 with reference TRBV18 and TRBJ2-4 gives the whole variable domain NAGVMQNPRHLVRRRGQEARLRCSPMKGHSHVYWYRQLPEEGLKFMVYLQKENIIDESGMPKERFSAEFPKEGPSILRIQQVVRGDSAAYFCASSPDRAMMNIQYFGAGTRLSVL.

This clone showed up just a few times. The rearrangement uses TRBV7-7 and TRBJ2-3; D not certain. The CDR3 runs 15 residues. The germline CDR1 and CDR2 sequences are SSHAT and FNYEAQ (reference sequence). Between the trimmed V and J ends, which lost 4 bases and 1 base, there was a span of 12 bases. CDR3 nucleotide sequence: TGTGCCAGCAGCTCCGGGTTTATGGGCACAGATACGCAGTATTTT. Translation gives CASSSGFMGTDTQYF.